The clone carrying this TCR beta chain was counted between two and nine times. The record originates from a study of blood T cell repertoires in COVID-19. As for the study in general: PBMCs, B-cell-depleted T cells, or T cells were the source of the cDNA or gDNA that made up the material.

In the authors' methods: By means of reference gene primer amplification, nucleated cell counts were estimated. TCRdb keeps only in-frame clones here, not all; method: immunoSEQ multiplex PCR. The D gene and trimming were derived from the DNA, and the V and J assignments and clone size from that table. Of roughly 160,000 clones in the sample, around 85% were seen once. Trimming removed 2 bases at V and 3 bases at J, with 7 bases between. The V gene's germline CDR1 is SGHNT and CDR2 YENEEA. This CDR3 comprises 13 residues. J is TRBJ1-1 and V is TRBV11-3; no firm D call. The sequence derives from a man older than 75 with COVID-19, enrolled during active disease. Material for sequencing was peripheral blood. CDR3 sequence: CASSLLGDTEAFF. The CDR3 bases are TGTGCCAGCAGCTTATTGGGAGACACTGAAGCTTTCTTT.